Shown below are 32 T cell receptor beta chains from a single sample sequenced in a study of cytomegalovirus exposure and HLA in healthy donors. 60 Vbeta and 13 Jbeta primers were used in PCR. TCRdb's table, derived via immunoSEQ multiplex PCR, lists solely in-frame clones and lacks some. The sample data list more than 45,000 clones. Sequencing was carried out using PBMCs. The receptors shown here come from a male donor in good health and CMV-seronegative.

CDR3 amino acids: CSALRDKGVGGYTF. CDR3 DNA: TGCAGCGCACTCCGGGACAAGGGTGTTGGTGGCTACACCTTC. The V and J genes are TRBV29-1 and TRBJ1-2; weak D call: TRBD1 (6 bases). Trimming pared 7 bases from V and 7 bases from J, leaving 22 bases between. CDR3 length: 14 residues. Germline V gene data show CDR1 as SQVTM and CDR2 as ANQGSEA.

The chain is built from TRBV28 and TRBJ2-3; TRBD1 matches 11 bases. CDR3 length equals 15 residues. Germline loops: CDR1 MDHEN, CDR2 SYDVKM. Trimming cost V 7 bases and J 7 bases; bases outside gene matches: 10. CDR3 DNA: TGTGCCAGCAACCTCAGGACAGGGGGCATGAATACGCAGTATTTT. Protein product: CASNLRTGGMNTQYF.

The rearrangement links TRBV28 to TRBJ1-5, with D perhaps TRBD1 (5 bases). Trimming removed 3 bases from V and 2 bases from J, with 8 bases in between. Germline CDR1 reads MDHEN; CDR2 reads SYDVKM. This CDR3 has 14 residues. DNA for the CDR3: TGTGCCAGCAGTTTCCCGACAGGCAATCAGCCCCAGCATTTT. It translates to CASSFPTGNQPQHF.

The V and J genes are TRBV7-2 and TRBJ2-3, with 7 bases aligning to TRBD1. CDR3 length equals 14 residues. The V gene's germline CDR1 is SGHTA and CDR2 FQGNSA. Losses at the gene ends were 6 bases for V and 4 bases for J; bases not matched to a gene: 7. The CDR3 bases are TGTGCCAGCAGACCCGGGACAGTCCCAGATACGCAGTATTTT. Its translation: CASRPGTVPDTQYF.

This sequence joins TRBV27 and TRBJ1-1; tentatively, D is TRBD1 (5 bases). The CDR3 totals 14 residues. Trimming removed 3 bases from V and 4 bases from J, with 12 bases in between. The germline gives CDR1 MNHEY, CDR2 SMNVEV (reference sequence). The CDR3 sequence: CASSLGGLVTEAFF. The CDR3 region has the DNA TGTGCCAGCAGTTTGGGGGGACTGGTCACTGAAGCTTTCTTT.

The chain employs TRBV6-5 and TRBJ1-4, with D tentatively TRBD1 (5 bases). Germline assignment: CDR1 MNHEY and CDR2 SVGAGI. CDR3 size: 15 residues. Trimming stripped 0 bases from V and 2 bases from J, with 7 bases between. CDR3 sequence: CASSYSRGTNEKLFF. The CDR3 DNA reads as TGTGCCAGCAGTTACTCGCGGGGCACTAATGAAAAACTGTTTTTT.

The chain's CDR3 is CASSLTDRSTEAFF. CDR3 DNA: TGTGCCAGCAGCTTAACCGACAGATCGACTGAAGCTTTCTTT. This chain uses TRBV7-2 with TRBJ1-1; maybe TRBD1 (5 bases). Looked up from germline, CDR1 is SGHTA and CDR2 is FQGNSA. Between the trimmed V and J ends, which lost 2 bases and 5 bases, there was a span of 12 bases. The CDR3 loop spans 14 amino acids. Full variable domain (rest looked up from reference TRBV7-2 and TRBJ1-1): GAGVSQSPSNKVTEKGKDVELRCDPISGHTALYWYRQSLGQGLEFLIYFQGNSAPDKSGLPSDRFSAERTGGSVSTLTIQRTQQEDSAVYLCASSLTDRSTEAFFGQGTRLTVV.

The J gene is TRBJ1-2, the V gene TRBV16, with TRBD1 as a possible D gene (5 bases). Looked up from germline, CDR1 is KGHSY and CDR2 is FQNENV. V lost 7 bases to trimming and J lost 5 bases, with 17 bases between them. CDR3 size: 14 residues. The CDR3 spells CASTSDSFTYGYTF. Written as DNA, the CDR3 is TGTGCCAGCACCTCTGACAGTTTTACGTATGGCTACACCTTC.

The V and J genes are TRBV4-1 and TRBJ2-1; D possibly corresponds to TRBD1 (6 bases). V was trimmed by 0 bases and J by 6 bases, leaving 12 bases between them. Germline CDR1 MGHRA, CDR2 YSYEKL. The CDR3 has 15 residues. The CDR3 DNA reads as TGCGCCAGCAGCCAAGAGGGGGCCCCTGGCAATGAGCAGTTCTTC. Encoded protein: CASSQEGAPGNEQFF.

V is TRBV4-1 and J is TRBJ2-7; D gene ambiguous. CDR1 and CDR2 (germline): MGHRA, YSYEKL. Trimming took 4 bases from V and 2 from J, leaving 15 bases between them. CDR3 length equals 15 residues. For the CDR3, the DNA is TGCGCCAGCAGCCCACCTGAAAGACTCGCCTACGAGCAGTACTTC. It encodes CASSPPERLAYEQYF.

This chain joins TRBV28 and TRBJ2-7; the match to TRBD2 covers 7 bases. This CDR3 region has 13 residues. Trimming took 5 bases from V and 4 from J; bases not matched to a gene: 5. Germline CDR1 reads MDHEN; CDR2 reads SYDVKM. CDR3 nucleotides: TGTGCCAGCAGTCGCGGGAGCGGGTACGAGCAGTACTTC. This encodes CASSRGSGYEQYF.

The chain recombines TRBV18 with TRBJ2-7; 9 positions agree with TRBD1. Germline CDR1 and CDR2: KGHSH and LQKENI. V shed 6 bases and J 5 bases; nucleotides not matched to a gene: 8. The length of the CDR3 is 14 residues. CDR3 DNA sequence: TGTGCCAGCTCTCCGGGACAGGGAACCAACGAGCAGTACTTC. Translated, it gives CASSPGQGTNEQYF.

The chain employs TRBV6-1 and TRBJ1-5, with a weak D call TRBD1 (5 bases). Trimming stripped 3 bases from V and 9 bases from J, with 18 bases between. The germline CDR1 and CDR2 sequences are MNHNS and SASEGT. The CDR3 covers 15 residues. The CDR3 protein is CASSEGQELLWPQHF. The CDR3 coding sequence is TGTGCCAGCAGTGAGGGGCAGGAACTTTTATGGCCCCAGCATTTT.

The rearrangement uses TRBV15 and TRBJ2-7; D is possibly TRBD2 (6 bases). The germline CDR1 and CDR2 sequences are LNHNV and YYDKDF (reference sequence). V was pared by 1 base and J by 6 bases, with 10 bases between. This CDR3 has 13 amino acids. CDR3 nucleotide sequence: TGTGCCACCAGCAGAGTGGGGGGAGGCGAGCAGTACTTC. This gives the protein CATSRVGGGEQYF.

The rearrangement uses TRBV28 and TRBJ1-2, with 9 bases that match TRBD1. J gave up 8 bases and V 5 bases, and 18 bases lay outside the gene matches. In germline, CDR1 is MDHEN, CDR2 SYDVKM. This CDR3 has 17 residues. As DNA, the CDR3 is TGTGCCAGCAGTACCGCCGGGACAGGGAGGGAGTTGGGAGGCTACACCTTC. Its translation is CASSTAGTGRELGGYTF.

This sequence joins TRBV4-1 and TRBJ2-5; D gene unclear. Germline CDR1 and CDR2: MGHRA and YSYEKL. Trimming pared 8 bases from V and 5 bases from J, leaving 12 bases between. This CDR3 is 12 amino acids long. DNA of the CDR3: TGCGCCAGCGGCATCCTCGGGGAGACCCAGTACTTC. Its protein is CASGILGETQYF.

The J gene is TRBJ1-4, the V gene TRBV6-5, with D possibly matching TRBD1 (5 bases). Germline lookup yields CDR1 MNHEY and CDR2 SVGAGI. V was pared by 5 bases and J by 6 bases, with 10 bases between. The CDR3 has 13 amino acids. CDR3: CASSDRGDEKLFF. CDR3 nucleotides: TGTGCCAGCAGTGACCGGGGGGATGAAAAACTGTTTTTT.

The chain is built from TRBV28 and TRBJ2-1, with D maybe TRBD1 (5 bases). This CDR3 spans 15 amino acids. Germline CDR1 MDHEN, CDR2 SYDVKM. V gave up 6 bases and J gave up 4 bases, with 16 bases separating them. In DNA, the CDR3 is TGTGCCAGCAGCCAAGGGGAAGGTGGGTACAATGAGCAGTTCTTC. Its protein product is CASSQGEGGYNEQFF.

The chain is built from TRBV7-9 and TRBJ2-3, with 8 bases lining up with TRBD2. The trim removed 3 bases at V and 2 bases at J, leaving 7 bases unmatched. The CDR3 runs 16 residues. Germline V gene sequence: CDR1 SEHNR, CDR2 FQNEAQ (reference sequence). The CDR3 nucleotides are TGTGCCAGCAGCTTCGTGACTAGCGCTCCCACAGATACGCAGTATTTT. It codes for CASSFVTSAPTDTQYF. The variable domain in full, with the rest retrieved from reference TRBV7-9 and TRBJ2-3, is DTGVSQNPRHKITKRGQNVTFRCDPISEHNRLYWYRQTLGQGPEFLTYFQNEAQLEKSRLLSDRFSAERPKGSFSTLEIQRTEQGDSAMYLCASSFVTSAPTDTQYFGPGTRLTVL.

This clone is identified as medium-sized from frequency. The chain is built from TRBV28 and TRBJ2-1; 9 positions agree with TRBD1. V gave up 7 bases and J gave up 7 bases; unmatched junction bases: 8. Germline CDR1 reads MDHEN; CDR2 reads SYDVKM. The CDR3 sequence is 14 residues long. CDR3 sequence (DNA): TGTGCCAGCACCTTACAGGGGGCGCGTAATGAGCAGTTCTTC. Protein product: CASTLQGARNEQFF. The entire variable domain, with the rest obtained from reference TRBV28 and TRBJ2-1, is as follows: DVKVTQSSRYLVKRTGEKVFLECVQDMDHENMFWYRQDPGLGLRLIYFSYDVKMKEKGDIPEGYSVSREKKERFSLILESASTNQTSMYLCASTLQGARNEQFFGPGTRLTVL.

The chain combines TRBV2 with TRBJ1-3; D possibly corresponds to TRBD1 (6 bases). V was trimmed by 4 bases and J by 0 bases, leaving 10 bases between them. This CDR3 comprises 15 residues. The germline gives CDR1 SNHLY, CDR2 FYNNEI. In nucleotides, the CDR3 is TGTGCCAGCAGTGGACAGGCGAGCTCTGGAAACACCATATATTTT. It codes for CASSGQASSGNTIYF.

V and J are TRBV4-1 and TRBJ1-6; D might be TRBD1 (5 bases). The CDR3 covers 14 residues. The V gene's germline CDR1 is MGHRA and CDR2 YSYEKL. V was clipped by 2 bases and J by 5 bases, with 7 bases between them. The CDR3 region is CASSQQGNNSPLHF. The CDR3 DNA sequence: TGCGCCAGCAGCCAACAGGGAAATAATTCACCCCTCCACTTT.

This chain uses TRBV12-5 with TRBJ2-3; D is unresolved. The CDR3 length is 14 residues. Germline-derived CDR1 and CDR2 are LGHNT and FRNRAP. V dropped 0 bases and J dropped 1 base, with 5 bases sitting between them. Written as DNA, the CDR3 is TGTGCTAGTGGTTTGGTACGCGGCACAGATACGCAGTATTTT. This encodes CASGLVRGTDTQYF.

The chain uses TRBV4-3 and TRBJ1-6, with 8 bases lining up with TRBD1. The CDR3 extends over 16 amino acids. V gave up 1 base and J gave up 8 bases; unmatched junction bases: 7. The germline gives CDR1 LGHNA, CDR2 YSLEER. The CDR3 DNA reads TGCGCCAGCAGCCAAGGAGAGACAGGGGCGGATTCACCCCTCCACTTT. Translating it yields CASSQGETGADSPLHF.

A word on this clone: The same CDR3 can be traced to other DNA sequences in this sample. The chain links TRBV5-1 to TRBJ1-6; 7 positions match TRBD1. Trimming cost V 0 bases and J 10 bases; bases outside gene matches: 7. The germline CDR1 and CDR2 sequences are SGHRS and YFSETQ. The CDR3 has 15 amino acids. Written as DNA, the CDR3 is TGCGCCAGCAGCTTGGGTCAGGGGGGCAGATCACCCCTCCACTTT. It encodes CASSLGQGGRSPLHF. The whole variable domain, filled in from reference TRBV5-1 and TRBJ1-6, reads KAGVTQTPRYLIKTRGQQVTLSCSPISGHRSVSWYQQTPGQGLQFLFEYFSETQRNKGNFPGRFSGRQFSNSRSEMNVSTLELGDSALYLCASSLGQGGRSPLHFGNGTRLTVT.

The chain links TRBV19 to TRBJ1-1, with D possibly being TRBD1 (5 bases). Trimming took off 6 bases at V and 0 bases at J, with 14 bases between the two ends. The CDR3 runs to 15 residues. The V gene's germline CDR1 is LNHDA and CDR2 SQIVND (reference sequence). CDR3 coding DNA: TGTGCCAGTAGCAGAGGCGACAGATTGAACACTGAAGCTTTCTTT. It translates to CASSRGDRLNTEAFF.

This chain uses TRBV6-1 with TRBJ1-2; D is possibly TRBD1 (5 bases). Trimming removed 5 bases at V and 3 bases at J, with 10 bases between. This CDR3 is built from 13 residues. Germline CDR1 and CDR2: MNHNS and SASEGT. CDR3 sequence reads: CASSPGLDYGYTF. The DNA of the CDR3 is TGTGCCAGCAGTCCGGGACTTGACTATGGCTACACCTTC.

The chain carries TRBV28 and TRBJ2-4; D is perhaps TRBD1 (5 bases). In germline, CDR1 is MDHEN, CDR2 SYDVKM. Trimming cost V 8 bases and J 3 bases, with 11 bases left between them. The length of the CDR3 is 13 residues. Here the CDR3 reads CASAVRGKNIQYF. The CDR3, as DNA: TGTGCCAGCGCCGTAAGGGGCAAAAACATTCAGTACTTC. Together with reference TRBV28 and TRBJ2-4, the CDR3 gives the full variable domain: DVKVTQSSRYLVKRTGEKVFLECVQDMDHENMFWYRQDPGLGLRLIYFSYDVKMKEKGDIPEGYSVSREKKERFSLILESASTNQTSMYLCASAVRGKNIQYFGAGTRLSVL.

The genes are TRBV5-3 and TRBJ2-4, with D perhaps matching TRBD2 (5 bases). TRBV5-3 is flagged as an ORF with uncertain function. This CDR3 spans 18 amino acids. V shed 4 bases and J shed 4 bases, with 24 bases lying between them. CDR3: CARSEPRSQSGFKNIQYF. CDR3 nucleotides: TGTGCCAGAAGCGAGCCTAGGAGCCAATCGGGGTTTAAAAACATTCAGTACTTC.

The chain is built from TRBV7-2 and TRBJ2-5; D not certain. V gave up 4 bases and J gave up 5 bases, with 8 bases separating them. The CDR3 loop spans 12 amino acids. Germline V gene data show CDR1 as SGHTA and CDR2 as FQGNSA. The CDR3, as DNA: TGTGCCAGCAGCTCCTACGGGGAGACCCAGTACTTC. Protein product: CASSSYGETQYF.

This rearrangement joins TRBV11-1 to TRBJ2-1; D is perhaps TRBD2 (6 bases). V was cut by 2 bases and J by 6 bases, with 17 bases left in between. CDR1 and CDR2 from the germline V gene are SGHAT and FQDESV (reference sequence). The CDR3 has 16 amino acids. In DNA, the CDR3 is TGTGCCAGCAGCTTAATACCCACCTCGGGGGTCAATGAGCAGTTCTTC. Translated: CASSLIPTSGVNEQFF.

The CDR3 DNA follows: TGTGCCAGCAGCTTAAACGAACAGGGGTATGAAAAACTGTTTTTT. Translating it yields CASSLNEQGYEKLFF. The V call is TRBV7-9, the J call TRBJ1-4; 7 nucleotides match TRBD1. The V segment lost 2 bases and the J segment 6 bases; nucleotides outside the gene matches: 6. CDR1 and CDR2 (germline): SEHNR, FQNEAQ (reference sequence). CDR3 length: 15 amino acids.